A single sample is the source of the 30 T cell receptor beta chains below, sequenced in a study of a mutant IDH1 vaccine in newly diagnosed glioma. Time point in this sample: baseline, week 1 (first vaccination visit). The treatment was: pre-vaccination baseline after standard-of-care therapy. Method: immunoSEQ multiplex PCR; TCRdb's copy keeps in-frame clones and lacks some. Of approximately 35,000 clones listed, less than 90% are singletons. Sequenced here: PBMCs, sampled from a glioma patient treated with radiotherapy, temozolomide or both. These receptors originate from a woman in her thirties or forties with glioma.

The count of this clone is one. The V call is TRBV5-6, the J call TRBJ2-1, with 9 nucleotides matching TRBD2. The CDR3 covers 16 residues. V was pared by 0 bases and J by 9 bases, with 10 bases of the junction left unmatched. Germline V CDR1 and CDR2: SGHDT, YYEEEE. The CDR3 nucleotides read TGTGCCAGCAGCTTGGGACTAGCGGAACTGACCGGTGAGCAGTTCTTC. Its protein product is CASSLGLAELTGEQFF.

The chain links TRBV7-2 to TRBJ1-3; TRBD1 is a possible D gene (5 bases). Germline CDR1 and CDR2: SGHTA and FQGNSA. V lost 2 bases, J lost 4 bases, and 12 bases lay in between. The CDR3 has 15 residues. CDR3 DNA: TGTGCCAGCAGCTTAAGGAGGGGTTCCGGAAACACCATATATTTT. Its protein is CASSLRRGSGNTIYF.

The chain joins TRBV5-1 to TRBJ2-7; D is possibly TRBD2 (5 bases). CDR1 is SGHRS, CDR2 YFSETQ, per germline. The CDR3 is made up of 15 amino acids. Trimming pared 0 bases from V and 0 bases from J, leaving 10 bases between. The CDR3 sequence: CASSLVPGTSYEQYF. The CDR3 nucleotides read TGCGCCAGCAGCTTGGTTCCGGGAACCTCCTACGAGCAGTACTTC.

By sample share, this clone is medium-sized. Other DNA sequences in this sample translate to the same CDR3. The CDR3 reads CASSHGGDGYTF. CDR3 nucleotides: TGTGCCAGCAGTCATGGTGGCGATGGCTACACCTTC. This chain joins TRBV6-5 and TRBJ1-2, with D hard to call. Germline lookup yields CDR1 MNHEY and CDR2 SVGAGI. V was shortened by 5 bases and J by 6 bases, with 10 bases between the two germline ends. The CDR3 runs to 12 residues.

The rearrangement uses TRBV4-2 and TRBJ1-1; tentatively, D is TRBD1 (5 bases). CDR1 is LGHNA and CDR2 is YNFKEQ in the germline V gene. Trimming removed 0 bases from V and 4 bases from J, with 12 bases in between. The CDR3 runs to 15 residues. In DNA form, the CDR3 reads TGTGCCAGCAGCCAAGAAGGTTGGGGGTTCACTGAAGCTTTCTTT. Encoded protein: CASSQEGWGFTEAFF.

The chain carries TRBV7-9 and TRBJ2-5, with 7 bases identical to TRBD2. This CDR3 is built from 19 residues. Trimming took 2 bases from V and 7 from J; bases not matched to a gene: 22. CDR1 is SEHNR, CDR2 FQNEAQ, per germline (reference sequence). CDR3 nucleotides: TGTGCCAGCAGCTTACATCGTTCGGGGTCGGCGGGAGTGATATGGACCCAGTACTTC. As protein: CASSLHRSGSAGVIWTQYF. The entire variable domain, with the rest obtained from reference TRBV7-9 and TRBJ2-5, is as follows: DTGVSQNPRHKITKRGQNVTFRCDPISEHNRLYWYRQTLGQGPEFLTYFQNEAQLEKSRLLSDRFSAERPKGSFSTLEIQRTEQGDSAMYLCASSLHRSGSAGVIWTQYFGPGTRLLVL.

This sequence joins TRBV12-5 and TRBJ2-5, with D perhaps matching TRBD1 (5 bases). CDR1 is LGHNT and CDR2 is FRNRAP in the germline V gene. The CDR3 runs to 16 residues. With 0 bases removed from V and 7 bases from J, the gap between germline ends came to 18 bases. This CDR3 reads CASGLVLSRVSGTQYF. CDR3 bases: TGTGCTAGTGGTTTGGTGTTATCCAGGGTCTCAGGGACCCAGTACTTC.

CDR3 nucleotide sequence: TGTGCCAGCAGCAGGGGACTAGATAACAATGAGCAGTTCTTC. Its protein is CASSRGLDNNEQFF. The V and J genes are TRBV5-6 and TRBJ2-1, with TRBD2 matching over 8 bases. The germline V gene encodes CDR1 SGHDT and CDR2 YYEEEE. V lost 4 bases to trimming and J lost 5 bases; unmatched junction nucleotides: 5. The length of the CDR3 is 14 residues.

This chain connects TRBV14 to TRBJ1-2, with unresolved D. Trimming pared 1 base from V and 4 bases from J, leaving 10 bases between. The CDR3 runs to 14 residues. In germline, CDR1 is SGHDN, CDR2 FVKESK. The CDR3 loop reads CASSQVGSTYGYTF. The DNA for the CDR3 is TGTGCCAGCAGCCAAGTGGGCAGCACCTATGGCTACACCTTC.

The rearrangement uses TRBV6-6 and TRBJ2-7; TRBD1 matches at 10 bases. The germline V gene encodes CDR1 MNHNY and CDR2 SVGAGI (reference sequence). The V segment lost 2 bases and the J segment 4 bases; nucleotides outside the gene matches: 5. The CDR3 contains 15 residues. This CDR3 is CASSYAGDRGYEQYF. In DNA form, the CDR3 reads TGTGCCAGCAGTTACGCGGGGGACAGGGGATACGAGCAGTACTTC.

The genes are TRBV4-2 and TRBJ2-7, with 7 bases identical to TRBD1. CDR3 length equals 12 residues. Germline CDR1 and CDR2: LGHNA and YNFKEQ. Trimming took 4 bases from V and 6 from J; bases not matched to a gene: 3. The CDR3 bases are TGTGCCAGCAGCCTAACAGGGGCCGAGCAGTACTTC. This encodes CASSLTGAEQYF.

In its sample, this clone was seen once. This chain connects TRBV28 to TRBJ1-5; D uncertain. Germline assignment: CDR1 MDHEN and CDR2 SYDVKM. Trimming took 4 bases from V and 7 from J, leaving 20 bases between them. The CDR3 has 16 residues. Written as DNA, the CDR3 is TGTGCCAGCAGTTCCCCGCTTCGCAGGATCAGGCAGCCCCAGCATTTT. This encodes CASSSPLRRIRQPQHF.

This rearrangement joins TRBV2 to TRBJ1-5, with unresolved D. This CDR3 has 13 amino acids. CDR1 and CDR2 (germline): SNHLY, FYNNEI. Trimming removed 10 bases at V and 0 bases at J, with 10 bases between. The CDR3 sequence: CAIQTDSNQPQHF. Written as DNA, the CDR3 is TGTGCCATCCAAACAGATAGCAATCAGCCCCAGCATTTT.

This rearrangement joins TRBV30 to TRBJ2-2, with a possible D match to TRBD1 (6 bases). Germline lookup yields CDR1 GTSNPN and CDR2 SVGIG (reference sequence). Trimming pared 4 bases from V and 3 bases from J, leaving 12 bases between. This CDR3 spans 14 amino acids. CDR3 coding DNA: TGTGCCTGGACACCGGACAGCTACACCGGGGAGCTGTTTTTT. It specifies CAWTPDSYTGELFF.

The chain recombines TRBV5-5 with TRBJ1-1, with TRBD1 as a possible D gene (5 bases). The V and J ends lost 4 bases and 4 bases respectively, with 20 bases between them. This CDR3 is built from 16 residues. Germline assignment: CDR1 SGHKS and CDR2 YYEKEE (reference sequence). Here the CDR3 DNA reads TGTGCCAGCAGCCTGACGGGGGTTGGCTGGCCCACTGAAGCTTTCTTT. The encoded protein is CASSLTGVGWPTEAFF.

The chain couples TRBV6-4 to TRBJ1-5; tentatively, D is TRBD1 (5 bases). Per germline, CDR1 MRHNA and CDR2 SNTAGT. The CDR3 totals 16 residues. The V end was cut by 6 bases, the J end by 7 bases, with 22 bases between. As DNA, the CDR3 is TGTGCCAGCAGGGGACCCGGGCCCCGGGCCAGACAGCCCCAGCATTTT. Amino acid sequence: CASRGPGPRARQPQHF.

In this sample, this clone turned up once. This sequence joins TRBV5-1 and TRBJ2-1; D not resolved. The CDR3 has 15 amino acids. The V gene lost 4 bases and the J gene lost 5 bases, with 16 bases spanning the gap. Germline CDR1 and CDR2: SGHRS and YFSETQ. Here the CDR3 reads CASSPSGGLNNEQFF. The CDR3 DNA reads TGCGCCAGCAGCCCCTCAGGTGGGCTCAACAATGAGCAGTTCTTC.

This clone occurred a few times. The chain is built from TRBV5-1 and TRBJ2-2, with TRBD2 matching over 7 bases. There are 15 residues in the CDR3. V lost 5 bases, J lost 3 bases, and 7 bases stayed unmatched. Per germline, CDR1 SGHRS and CDR2 YFSETQ. This CDR3 is CASRQREVDTGELFF. The CDR3 nucleotides are TGCGCCAGCAGACAACGGGAGGTGGACACCGGGGAGCTGTTTTTT.

The chain carries TRBV5-4 and TRBJ2-1, with 10 bases fitting TRBD1. The CDR3 length is 15 residues. Trimming cost V 3 bases and J 5 bases; bases outside gene matches: 5. The germline V gene has CDR1 SGHNT and CDR2 YYREEE (reference sequence). Written as DNA, the CDR3 is TGTGCCAGCAGCTCCCGACAGGGGGCGAACAATGAGCAGTTCTTC. Its protein is CASSSRQGANNEQFF.

This chain connects TRBV18 to TRBJ1-1; possibly TRBD1 for D (5 bases). The length of the CDR3 is 14 residues. Germline lookup yields CDR1 KGHSH and CDR2 LQKENI. Trimming pared 3 bases from V and 4 bases from J, leaving 12 bases between. As DNA, the CDR3 is TGTGCCAGCTCACCCTTCCCTGGGGGCACTGAAGCTTTCTTT. Protein product: CASSPFPGGTEAFF. The whole variable domain, remainder taken from reference TRBV18 and TRBJ1-1, is NAGVMQNPRHLVRRRGQEARLRCSPMKGHSHVYWYRQLPEEGLKFMVYLQKENIIDESGMPKERFSAEFPKEGPSILRIQQVVRGDSAAYFCASSPFPGGTEAFFGQGTRLTVV.

The chain couples TRBV7-9 to TRBJ1-2; D unclear. CDR1 SEHNR and CDR2 FQNEAQ come from the germline V gene (reference sequence). CDR3 size: 15 residues. The V and J ends lost 1 base and 0 bases respectively, with 9 bases between them. The CDR3, as DNA: TGTGCCAGCAGCTTAGATGGCAGATCTAACTATGGCTACACCTTC. Its protein product is CASSLDGRSNYGYTF.

This rearrangement joins TRBV7-9 to TRBJ1-2; no clear D. The CDR3 covers 12 residues. V gave up 5 bases and J gave up 3 bases, with 7 bases separating them. Germline CDR1 is SEHNR and CDR2 is FQNEAQ (reference sequence). CDR3 in DNA: TGTGCCAGCAGCCCCGGCTACTATGGCTACACCTTC. It encodes CASSPGYYGYTF. The full variable domain, with the rest looked up from reference TRBV7-9 and TRBJ1-2, is DTGVSQNPRHKITKRGQNVTFRCDPISEHNRLYWYRQTLGQGPEFLTYFQNEAQLEKSRLLSDRFSAERPKGSFSTLEIQRTEQGDSAMYLCASSPGYYGYTFGSGTRLTVV.

CDR3: CASSEKGQVTTEAFF. For the CDR3, the DNA is TGTGCCAGTAGTGAGAAGGGACAGGTGACCACTGAAGCTTTCTTT. The chain uses TRBV19 and TRBJ1-1, with 8 positions matching TRBD1. Trimming took 5 bases from V and 4 from J; bases not matched to a gene: 9. The CDR3 has 15 residues. The V gene's germline CDR1 is LNHDA and CDR2 SQIVND (reference sequence).

CDR3 sequence (DNA): TGTGCCAGCAGCAAAGAGGGGACTTTAGTCCGTGAGCAGTTCTTC. It specifies CASSKEGTLVREQFF. This chain connects TRBV21-1 to TRBJ2-1; TRBD2 is the table's D call and was not checked against the DNA. TRBV21-1 is a recognized pseudogene. This CDR3 spans 15 amino acids.

This clone came up once. The chain uses TRBV5-1 and TRBJ2-2; the match to TRBD2 covers 9 bases. The CDR3 runs to 18 residues. V shed 1 base, J shed 0 bases, and the junction held 7 bases outside the gene matches. Germline CDR1 reads SGHRS; CDR2 reads YFSETQ. CDR3 region: CASSLSASGKANTGELFF. The CDR3 coding sequence is TGCGCCAGCAGCTTGTCGGCTAGCGGGAAGGCGAACACCGGGGAGCTGTTTTTT.

V is TRBV5-8 and J is TRBJ1-3; a weak D match, TRBD1 (6 bases). Germline loops: CDR1 SGHTS, CDR2 YDEGEE. There are 16 residues in the CDR3. V was clipped by 0 bases and J by 0 bases, with 10 bases between them. The CDR3 sequence is CASSLVGAYSGNTIYF. As DNA, the CDR3 is TGTGCCAGCAGCTTGGTGGGGGCTTACTCTGGAAACACCATATATTTT.

The rearrangement uses TRBV2 and TRBJ2-1, with 8 bases matching TRBD2. This CDR3 is built from 14 residues. Germline trimming cut 4 bases from V and 6 bases from J; bases unmatched to any gene: 5. Germline V CDR1 and CDR2: SNHLY, FYNNEI. The DNA of the CDR3 is TGTGCCAGCAGTGCCGGGGGGGCCGTCAATGAGCAGTTCTTC. Encoded protein: CASSAGGAVNEQFF.

V gene TRBV18 combines with J gene TRBJ2-5, with 9 positions matching TRBD1. This CDR3 has 15 residues. The germline V gene has CDR1 KGHSH and CDR2 LQKENI. J was trimmed by 2 bases and V by 3 bases; bases with no gene match: 4. The CDR3 loop reads CASSPSGQGQETQYF. In nucleotides, the CDR3 is TGTGCCAGCTCACCCTCGGGACAGGGACAAGAGACCCAGTACTTC. The complete variable domain, with remaining parts taken from reference TRBV18 and TRBJ2-5, reads NAGVMQNPRHLVRRRGQEARLRCSPMKGHSHVYWYRQLPEEGLKFMVYLQKENIIDESGMPKERFSAEFPKEGPSILRIQQVVRGDSAAYFCASSPSGQGQETQYFGPGTRLLVL.

This clone was counted between two and nine times. The chain couples TRBV7-9 to TRBJ1-4; D is unclear. Germline V lookup: CDR1 SEHNR, CDR2 FQNEAQ (reference sequence). Trimming took off 1 base at V and 1 base at J, with 7 bases between the two ends. This CDR3 contains 15 residues. The CDR3 bases are TGTGCCAGCAGCTTAGATACGATAACTAATGAAAAACTGTTTTTT. Amino acids: CASSLDTITNEKLFF. The full variable domain, with the rest looked up from reference TRBV7-9 and TRBJ1-4, is DTGVSQNPRHKITKRGQNVTFRCDPISEHNRLYWYRQTLGQGPEFLTYFQNEAQLEKSRLLSDRFSAERPKGSFSTLEIQRTEQGDSAMYLCASSLDTITNEKLFFGSGTQLSVL.

This sequence joins TRBV7-9 and TRBJ1-4, with D possibly being TRBD1 (6 bases). This CDR3 has 18 residues. V gave up 5 bases and J gave up 0 bases, with 19 bases separating them. Germline values: CDR1 SEHNR, CDR2 FQNEAQ (reference sequence). The CDR3 region is CASSGTYALVATNEKLFF. The CDR3 nucleotides are TGTGCCAGCAGCGGGACATACGCCTTAGTTGCAACTAATGAAAAACTGTTTTTT.